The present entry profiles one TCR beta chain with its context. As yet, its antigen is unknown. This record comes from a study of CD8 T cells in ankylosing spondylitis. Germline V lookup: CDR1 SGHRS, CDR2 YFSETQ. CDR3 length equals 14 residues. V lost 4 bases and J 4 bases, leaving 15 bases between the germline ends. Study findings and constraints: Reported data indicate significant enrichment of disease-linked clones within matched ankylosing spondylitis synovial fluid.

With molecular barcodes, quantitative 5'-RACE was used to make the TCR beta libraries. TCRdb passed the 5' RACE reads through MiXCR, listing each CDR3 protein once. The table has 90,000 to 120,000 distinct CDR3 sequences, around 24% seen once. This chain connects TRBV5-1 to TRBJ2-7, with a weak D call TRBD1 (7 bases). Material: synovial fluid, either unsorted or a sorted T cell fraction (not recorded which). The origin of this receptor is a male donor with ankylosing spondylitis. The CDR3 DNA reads TGCGCCAGCAGCCCGTCGGCGGGACAGTACGAGCAGTACTTC. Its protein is CASSPSAGQYEQYF.